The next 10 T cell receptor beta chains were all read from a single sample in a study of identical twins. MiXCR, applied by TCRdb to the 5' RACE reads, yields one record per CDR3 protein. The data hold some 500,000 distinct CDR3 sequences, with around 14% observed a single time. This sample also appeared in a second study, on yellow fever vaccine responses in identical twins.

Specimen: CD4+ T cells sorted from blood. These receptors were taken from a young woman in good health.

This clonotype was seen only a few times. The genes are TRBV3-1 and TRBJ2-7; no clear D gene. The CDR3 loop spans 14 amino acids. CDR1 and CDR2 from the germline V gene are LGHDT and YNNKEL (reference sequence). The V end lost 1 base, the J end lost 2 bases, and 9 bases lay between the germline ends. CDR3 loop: CASSQGGSTYEQYF. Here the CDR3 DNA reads TGTGCCAGCAGCCAAGGTGGCAGCACCTACGAGCAGTACTTC.

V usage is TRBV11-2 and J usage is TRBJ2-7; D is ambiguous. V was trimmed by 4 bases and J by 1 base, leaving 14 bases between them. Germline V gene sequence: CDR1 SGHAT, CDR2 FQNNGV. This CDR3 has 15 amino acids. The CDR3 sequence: CASSSIRGPSYEQYF. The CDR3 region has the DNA TGTGCCAGCAGCTCCATACGAGGACCGTCCTACGAGCAGTACTTC.

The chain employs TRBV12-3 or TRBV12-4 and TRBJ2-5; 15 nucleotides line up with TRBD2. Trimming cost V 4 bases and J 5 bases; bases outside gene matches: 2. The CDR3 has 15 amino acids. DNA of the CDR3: TGTGCCAGCAGTTGGACTAGCGGGGGGGTGGAGACCCAGTACTTC. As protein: CASSWTSGGVETQYF.

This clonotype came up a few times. The CDR3 region has the DNA TGTGCCATAACCCTGGGAGGCGGATACACCGGGGAGCTGTTTTTT. Translating it yields CAITLGGGYTGELFF. The V call is TRBV7-9, the J call TRBJ2-2; D is possibly TRBD2 (6 bases). CDR3 length: 15 residues. The V end lost 10 bases, the J end lost 3 bases, and 18 bases lay between the germline ends. Germline V gene sequence: CDR1 SEHNR, CDR2 FQNEAQ (reference sequence).

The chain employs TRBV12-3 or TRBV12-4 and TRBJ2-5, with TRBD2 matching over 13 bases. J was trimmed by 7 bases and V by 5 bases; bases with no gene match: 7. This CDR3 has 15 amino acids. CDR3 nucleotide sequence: TGTGCCAGCAGTCCGACTAGCGGGGGGCCTGTGACCCAGTACTTC. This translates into CASSPTSGGPVTQYF.

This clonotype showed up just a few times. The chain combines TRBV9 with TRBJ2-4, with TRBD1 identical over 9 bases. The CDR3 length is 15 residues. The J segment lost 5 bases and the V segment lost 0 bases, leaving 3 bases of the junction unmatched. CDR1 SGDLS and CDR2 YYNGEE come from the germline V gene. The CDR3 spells CASSVDRTGENIQYF. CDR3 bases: TGTGCCAGCAGCGTAGATCGGACAGGGGAAAACATTCAGTACTTC. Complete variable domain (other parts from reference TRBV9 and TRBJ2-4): DSGVTQTPKHLITATGQRVTLRCSPRSGDLSVYWYQQSLDQGLQFLIQYYNGEERAKGNILERFSAQQFPDLHSELNLSSLELGDSALYFCASSVDRTGENIQYFGAGTRLSVL.

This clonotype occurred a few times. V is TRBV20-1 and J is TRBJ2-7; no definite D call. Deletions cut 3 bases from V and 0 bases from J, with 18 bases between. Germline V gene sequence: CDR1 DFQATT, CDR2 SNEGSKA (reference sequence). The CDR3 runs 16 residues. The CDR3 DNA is TGCAGTGCTAGTCACGAGTGGGCCATATCCTCCTACGAGCAGTACTTC. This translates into CSASHEWAISSYEQYF.

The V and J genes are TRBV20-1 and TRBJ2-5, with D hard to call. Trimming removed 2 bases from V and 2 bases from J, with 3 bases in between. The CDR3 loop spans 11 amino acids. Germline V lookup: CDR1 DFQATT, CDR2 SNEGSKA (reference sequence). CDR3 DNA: TGCAGTGCTAGACGGCAAGAGACCCAGTACTTC. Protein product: CSARRQETQYF.

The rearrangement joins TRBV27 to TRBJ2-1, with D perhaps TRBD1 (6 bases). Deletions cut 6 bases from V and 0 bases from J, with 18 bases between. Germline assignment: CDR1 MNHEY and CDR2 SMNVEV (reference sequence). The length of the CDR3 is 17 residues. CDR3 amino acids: CASSLVGTRSSYNEQFF. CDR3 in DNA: TGTGCCAGCAGCCTGGTAGGGACAAGAAGCTCCTACAATGAGCAGTTCTTC.

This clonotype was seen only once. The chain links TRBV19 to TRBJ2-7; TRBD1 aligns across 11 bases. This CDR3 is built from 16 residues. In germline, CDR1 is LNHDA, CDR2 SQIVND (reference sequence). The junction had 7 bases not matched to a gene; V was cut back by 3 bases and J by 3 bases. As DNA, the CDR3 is TGTGCCAGTAGTATGTTGATGGGACAGGGGGGCTACGAGCAGTACTTC. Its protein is CASSMLMGQGGYEQYF.